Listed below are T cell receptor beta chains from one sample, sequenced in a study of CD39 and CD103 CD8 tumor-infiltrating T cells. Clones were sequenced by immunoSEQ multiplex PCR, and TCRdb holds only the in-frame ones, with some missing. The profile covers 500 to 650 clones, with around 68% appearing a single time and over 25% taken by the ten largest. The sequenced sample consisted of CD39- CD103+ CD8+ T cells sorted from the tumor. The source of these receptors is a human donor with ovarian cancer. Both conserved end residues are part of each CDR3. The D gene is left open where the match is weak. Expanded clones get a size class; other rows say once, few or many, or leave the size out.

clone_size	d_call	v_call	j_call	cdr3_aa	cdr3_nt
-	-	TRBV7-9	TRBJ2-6	CASSLKGPGANVLTF	TGTGCCAGCAGCTTAAAGGGGCCTGGGGCCAACGTCCTGACTTTC
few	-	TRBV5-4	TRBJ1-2	CASKGQHYGYTF	TGTGCCAGCAAAGGACAGCACTATGGCTACACCTTC
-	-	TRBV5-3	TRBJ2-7	CASSVSYEQYF	TGTGCCAGCAGCGTATCCTACGAGCAGTACTTC
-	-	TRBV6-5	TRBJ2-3	CASSYGQYTDTQYF	TGTGCCAGCAGTTACGGGCAATACACAGATACGCAGTATTTT
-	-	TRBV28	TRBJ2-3	CASSLGDPADTQYF	TGTGCCAGCAGTTTAGGAGACCCTGCAGATACGCAGTATTTT
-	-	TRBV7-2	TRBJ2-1	CASSLEAENEQFF	TGTGCCAGCAGCTTAGAGGCAGAAAATGAGCAGTTCTTC
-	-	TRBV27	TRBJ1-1	CASSSYRFNLNTEAFF	TGTGCCAGCAGTTCCTACCGCTTCAATCTGAACACTGAAGCTTTCTTT
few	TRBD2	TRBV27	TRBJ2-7	CASSPWTSGSYEQYF	TGTGCCAGCAGCCCTTGGACTAGCGGCTCCTACGAGCAGTACTTC
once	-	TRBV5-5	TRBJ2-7	CASSLVPGGSYEQYF	TGTGCCAGCAGCTTGGTTCCGGGTGGGTCCTACGAGCAGTACTTC
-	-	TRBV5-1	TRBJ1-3	CASSLGHHLYSGNTIYF	TGCGCCAGCAGCTTGGGACACCATCTTTACTCTGGAAACACCATATATTTT